This section outlines one TCR beta chain sequence together with its context. No antigen is known for it. Other DNA sequences in the sample encode the same CDR3. V shed 2 bases and J shed 3 bases, with 7 bases lying between them. From germline, CDR1 is KGHSH and CDR2 LQKENI. The CDR3 is made up of 14 amino acids. The data stem from a study of siplizumab effects on memory and regulatory T cells. TCRdb's copy holds only in-frame clones and misses some; the assay was immunoSEQ multiplex PCR. The data hold about 52,000 clones, with less than 98% observed a single time. Study-level points and caveats: Significantly reduced by siplizumab was the cumulative frequency of alloreactive sequences, namely those traceable to unstimulated CD4+ memory cells. Roughly 75-96% of proliferating clones (CD4+ or CD8+) could not be assigned a naive or memory phenotype. There appeared to be greater diversity in naive T cells than in memory cells, and naive T cells seemed major contributors to the alloresponse. Suppression by proliferating Tregs derived from siplizumab cultures was not verified.

The chain carries TRBV18 and TRBJ2-2; TRBD1 is a possible D gene (6 bases). What was sequenced was naive CD4+ T cells sorted from blood. This TCR came from a human donor in good health. In DNA, the CDR3 is TGTGCCAGCTCACCATGGGGGCACACCGGGGAGCTGTTTTTT. Protein product: CASSPWGHTGELFF.